A selection of T cell receptor beta chains follows, all from one sample in a study of technical replicates of blood from a few donors. TCRdb keeps only in-frame clones here, not all; method: immunoSEQ multiplex PCR. This sample yields 55,000 to 75,000 clones, of which about 95% are seen a single time; less than 3.5% belongs to the top ten. The sample taken for sequencing was PBMCs. The receptor source for this set is a human donor in good health. Some clones in this sample may be carry-over from other donors' samples. CDR3s include the opening cysteine and the closing phenylalanine or tryptophan.

>TRBJ2-1|TRBV11-1
CASSSHQGNNEQFF
>TRBJ1-6|TRBV28
CASSPVNSPLHF
>TRBJ2-1|TRBV4-3
CASTHGTSGRDEQFF
>TRBJ2-4|TRBV11-3
CASSLTTGGIQYF
>TRBJ2-1|TRBV7-3
CASSLTSGGAFEQFF
>TRBJ2-2|TRBV4-1
CASSRGLENTGELFF
>TRBJ2-5|TRBV6-5
CASSSPGLIQETQYF
>TRBJ1-2|TRBV4-3
CASSQGTGNYGYTF
>TRBJ1-4|TRBV13
CASSLAEDEKLFF
>TRBJ2-1|TRBV30
CAWSVRLASEQFF
>TRBJ1-2|TRBV6-5
CASSYRGEGNYGYTF
>TRBJ1-2|TRBV7-9
CASGREANYGYTF
>TRBJ2-3|TRBV7-2
CASSLVAGSTDTQYF
>TRBJ2-3|TRBV4-2
CASSQISASGRAWSTDTQYF
>TRBJ2-7|TRBV7-9
CASSLGGWRGSSYEQYF
>TRBJ2-5|TRBV2
CASCTFEETQYF
>TRBJ1-2|TRBV4-3
CASSHAGGQGYGYTF
>TRBJ1-6|TRBV30
CAGKPDIPYSPLHF
>TRBJ2-3|TRBV6-4
CASSDSQGTDTQYF
>TRBJ1-2|TRBV10-3
CAITGTGDGYTF
>TRBJ1-1|TRBV5-5
CASSLVGAAFEAFF
>TRBJ2-3|TRBV7-9
CASSFYSGSGTDTQYF
>TRBJ1-6|TRBV27
CASSRQGTPLHF
>TRBJ2-1|TRBV5-1
CASSWGGGYNEQFF
>TRBJ2-7|TRBV7-9
CASSEDRVYEQYF
>TRBJ1-1|TRBV7-3
CASSSTVGGNTEAFF
>TRBJ1-5|TRBV16
CASTPHAGQARNQPQHF
>TRBJ1-2|TRBV7-9
CASSSGQGPYGYTF
>TRBJ1-4|TRBV7-2
CASSAKGAGEKLFF
>TRBJ2-1|TRBV7-6
CASSPTGTSTNEQFF
>TRBJ2-2|TRBV18
CASSLGTPEPPNTGELFF
>TRBJ1-1|TRBV11-1
CASSLARLGGNTEAFF
>TRBJ1-2|TRBV7-8
CASTAGTNYGYTF
>TRBJ1-1|TRBV4-2
CASSQLGGNTEAFF
>TRBJ1-2|TRBV13
CASRILGQVYGYTF
>TRBJ2-7|TRBV13
CASSAPGLAGLSSYEQYF
>TRBJ1-1|TRBV7-6
CASSLVVGSLNTEAFF
>TRBJ1-5|TRBV15
CATSRAGYGNQPQHF
>TRBJ1-3|TRBV6-4
CASWNRDTPGNTIYF
>TRBJ2-3|TRBV6-1
CASRRSAGGTDTQYF
>TRBJ1-1|TRBV5-1
CASSSTGTEAFF
>TRBJ1-6|TRBV7-9
CASSSPGQGGSPLHF
>TRBJ2-7|TRBV7-9
CASSFGDRGYEQYF